A selection of T cell receptor beta chains follows, all from one sample in a study of blood T cells in healthy people across ages. TCRdb ran MiXCR on the 5' RACE reads and lists one entry per CDR3 protein. The sample shows over 1,200,000 distinct CDR3 sequences, approximately 63% of them seen only once. Specimen: blood. All receptors derive from a man aged 18 to 35 in good health. CDR3s include the opening cysteine and the closing phenylalanine or tryptophan. D genes are given only for firm matches. The size of a clone is reported for some rows only, either as once, few or many, or as a class for expanded clones.

TRBJ1-2 | TRBV7-6 | NA | NA | CASSFGLFVGYTF | TGTGCCAGCAGCTTCGGACTCTTCGTTGGCTACACCTTC
TRBJ2-7 | TRBV4-1 | TRBD1 | NA | CASSHSGTGNSEQYF | TGCGCCAGCAGCCATTCCGGGACAGGGAATTCCGAGCAGTACTTC
TRBJ2-2 | TRBV2 | NA | NA | CATLSAQRGTTNTGELFF | TGTGCCACCCTGTCCGCACAACGGGGCACCACGAACACCGGGGAGCTGTTTTTT
TRBJ2-1 | TRBV12-3/TRBV12-4 | NA | NA | CASSPSARGEQFF | TGTGCCAGCAGCCCTAGCGCCCGCGGTGAGCAGTTCTTC
TRBJ2-1 | TRBV10-3 | NA | few | CAISAATGTSYNEQFF | TGTGCCATCAGTGCGGCCACAGGGACCTCCTACAATGAGCAGTTCTTC
TRBJ1-5 | TRBV2 | NA | NA | CASSAGTVGNQPQHF | TGTGCCAGCAGCGCCGGGACCGTCGGCAATCAGCCCCAGCATTTT
TRBJ1-2 | TRBV2 | NA | NA | CASRPGTLANYGYTF | TGTGCCAGCAGGCCCGGGACGTTAGCTAACTATGGCTACACCTTC
TRBJ2-5 | TRBV27 | NA | once | CASRGSGHSKTQYF | TGTGCCAGCAGGGGAAGTGGGCACTCAAAGACCCAGTACTTC
TRBJ2-6 | TRBV20-1 | NA | NA | CSARDYRTVSGANVLTF | TGCAGTGCTAGAGACTATAGGACAGTCTCTGGGGCCAACGTCCTGACTTTC
TRBJ2-5 | TRBV11-2 | TRBD2 | NA | CASSHTSGGPIPQETQYF | TGTGCCAGCAGCCACACGAGCGGGGGGCCAATCCCTCAAGAGACCCAGTACTTC
TRBJ2-1 | TRBV5-6 | NA | NA | CASSLVGGQYFDEQFF | TGTGCCAGCAGCTTGGTCGGGGGACAGTACTTCGATGAGCAGTTCTTC
TRBJ2-3 | TRBV7-9 | TRBD1 | NA | CASSQGQGKRDTQYF | TGTGCCAGCAGCCAGGGACAGGGAAAACGAGATACGCAGTATTTT
TRBJ1-1 | TRBV27 | NA | NA | CASSPIRADTEAFF | TGTGCCAGCAGTCCGATTAGAGCGGACACTGAAGCTTTCTTT
TRBJ1-1 | TRBV25-1 | NA | few | CASSRDRRENTEAFF | TGTGCCAGCAGTCGTGACAGGCGGGAAAACACTGAAGCTTTCTTT
TRBJ2-1 | TRBV20-1 | NA | NA | CSAGRNSYNEQFF | TGCAGTGCTGGACGGAATTCCTACAATGAGCAGTTCTTC
TRBJ2-7 | TRBV6-6 | TRBD2 | NA | CASSSPGLAGRMDEQYF | TGTGCCAGCAGTTCACCGGGACTAGCGGGGAGAATGGACGAGCAGTACTTC
TRBJ2-4 | TRBV24-1 | NA | few | CATSDLPPIGGPAGENIQYF | TGTGCCACCAGTGATTTGCCGCCCATAGGGGGGCCAGCTGGGGAAAACATTCAGTACTTC
TRBJ2-1 | TRBV7-9 | NA | NA | CASSTVFGLGFF | TGTGCCAGCAGCACAGTCTTCGGACTGGGGTTCTTC
TRBJ2-5 | TRBV29-1 | TRBD2 | few | CSGKRGIQETQYF | TGCAGCGGAAAGCGGGGGATCCAAGAGACCCAGTACTTC
TRBJ1-5 | TRBV12-3/TRBV12-4 | TRBD1 | NA | CASSLDGQDFQPQHF | TGTGCCAGCAGTTTAGACGGACAGGATTTTCAGCCCCAGCATTTT
TRBJ2-1 | TRBV20-1 | NA | NA | CSASSRRFNEQFF | TGCAGTGCTAGTTCAAGGCGGTTCAATGAGCAGTTCTTC
TRBJ2-5 | TRBV5-4 | NA | NA | CASSLTGTIQETQYF | TGTGCCAGCAGCTTGACAGGGACCATTCAAGAGACCCAGTACTTC
TRBJ2-7 | TRBV20-1 | NA | few | CSANGPGALTPYEQYF | TGCAGTGCTAATGGGCCGGGGGCCCTTACTCCCTACGAGCAGTACTTC
TRBJ2-2 | TRBV27 | TRBD1 | NA | CASSSGTGGAFGELFF | TGTGCCAGCAGTTCCGGGACAGGGGGCGCTTTCGGGGAGCTGTTTTTT
TRBJ2-3 | TRBV29-1 | TRBD2 | few | CSVARRLATDTQYF | TGCAGCGTTGCCCGTCGACTAGCCACAGATACGCAGTATTTT
TRBJ1-2 | TRBV7-9 | NA | few | CASSLRGSYTF | TGTGCCAGCAGCTTAAGAGGAAGCTACACCTTC
TRBJ1-4 | TRBV7-9 | TRBD1 | NA | CASSPPGQGDEKLFF | TGTGCCAGCAGCCCACCGGGACAGGGCGATGAAAAACTGTTTTTT
TRBJ1-5 | TRBV12-3/TRBV12-4 | TRBD1 | few | CASSWDRGTNQPQHF | TGTGCCAGCAGTTGGGACAGGGGGACGAATCAGCCCCAGCATTTT
TRBJ2-1 | TRBV4-3 | NA | NA | CASSRPGIGSYNEQFF | TGCGCCAGCAGCCGACCGGGAATCGGGTCCTACAATGAGCAGTTCTTC
TRBJ1-4 | TRBV5-1 | TRBD1 | NA | CASSLGTGGLNEKLFF | TGCGCCAGCAGCTTGGGTACAGGGGGCCTCAATGAAAAACTGTTTTTT
TRBJ2-5 | TRBV4-1 | NA | NA | CASSLQWGSGGQETQYF | TGCGCCAGCAGCCTCCAATGGGGTAGCGGAGGCCAAGAGACCCAGTACTTC
TRBJ2-5 | TRBV20-1 | NA | once | CSARYEPRGIETQYF | TGCAGTGCACGTTATGAGCCAAGGGGCATAGAGACCCAGTACTTC
TRBJ1-2 | TRBV4-1 | TRBD1 | NA | CASSQGQGPLYGYTF | TGCGCCAGCAGCCAGGGACAGGGGCCCCTCTATGGCTACACCTTC
TRBJ2-1 | TRBV7-9 | NA | few | CASSPQPVDEQFF | TGTGCCAGCAGCCCCCAGCCCGTTGATGAGCAGTTCTTC
TRBJ1-1 | TRBV29-1 | NA | NA | CSVEDTGKRTGASSTEAFF | TGCAGCGTTGAAGATACGGGAAAAAGAACTGGGGCATCGAGCACTGAAGCTTTCTTT
TRBJ1-5 | TRBV5-6 | NA | NA | CASSGSWGGVPQHF | TGTGCCAGCAGCGGATCCTGGGGAGGGGTGCCCCAGCATTTT
TRBJ1-2 | TRBV10-3 | NA | few | CATVSRTETISYGYTF | TGTGCCACCGTAAGCAGAACAGAGACCATCAGCTATGGCTACACCTTC
TRBJ2-7 | TRBV5-1 | NA | NA | CASSLEPASNEQYF | TGCGCCAGCAGCTTGGAACCAGCATCCAACGAGCAGTACTTC
TRBJ2-1 | TRBV6-2/TRBV6-3 | NA | few | CASSPDSLYEQFF | TGTGCCAGCAGCCCGGACTCGCTTTATGAGCAGTTCTTC
TRBJ2-7 | TRBV5-1 | NA | NA | CASSSTVTWNEQYF | TGCGCCAGCAGCTCGACAGTGACTTGGAACGAGCAGTACTTC
TRBJ2-5 | TRBV7-7 | TRBD2 | NA | CASSGGGSETQYF | TGTGCTAGCAGTGGGGGGGGAAGTGAGACCCAGTACTTC
TRBJ2-5 | TRBV28 | NA | NA | CASSFGSLGTKRETQYF | TGTGCCAGCAGTTTTGGGAGCCTGGGGACCAAAAGAGAGACCCAGTACTTC
TRBJ2-5 | TRBV10-3 | NA | few | CAISAGEQETQYF | TGTGCCATCAGTGCGGGGGAACAAGAGACCCAGTACTTC
TRBJ2-5 | TRBV5-1 | NA | few | CASSLLGPTLYQETQYF | TGCGCCAGCAGCTTGTTGGGACCAACACTTTACCAAGAGACCCAGTACTTC
TRBJ2-1 | TRBV19 | TRBD1 | NA | CATQDRESYNEQFF | TGTGCCACCCAGGACAGGGAGAGCTACAATGAGCAGTTCTTC
TRBJ1-5 | TRBV5-6 | NA | NA | CASSLRTLGNQPQHF | TGTGCCAGCAGCTTGCGGACACTGGGAAATCAGCCCCAGCATTTT